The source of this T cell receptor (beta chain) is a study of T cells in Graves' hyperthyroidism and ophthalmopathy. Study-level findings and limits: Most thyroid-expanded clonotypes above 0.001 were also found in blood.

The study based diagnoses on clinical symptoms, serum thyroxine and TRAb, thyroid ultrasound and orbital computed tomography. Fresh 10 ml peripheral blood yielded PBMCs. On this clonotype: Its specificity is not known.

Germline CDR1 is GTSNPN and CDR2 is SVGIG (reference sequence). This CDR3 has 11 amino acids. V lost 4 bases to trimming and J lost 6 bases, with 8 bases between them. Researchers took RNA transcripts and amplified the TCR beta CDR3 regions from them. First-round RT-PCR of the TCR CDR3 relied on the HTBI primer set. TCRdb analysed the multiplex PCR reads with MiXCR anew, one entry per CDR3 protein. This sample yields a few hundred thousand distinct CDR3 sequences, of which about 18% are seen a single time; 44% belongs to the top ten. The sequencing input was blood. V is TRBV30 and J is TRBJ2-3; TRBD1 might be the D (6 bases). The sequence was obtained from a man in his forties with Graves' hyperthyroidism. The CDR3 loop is CAWKTGDTQYF. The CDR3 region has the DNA TGTGCCTGGAAAACAGGGGATACGCAGTATTTT.